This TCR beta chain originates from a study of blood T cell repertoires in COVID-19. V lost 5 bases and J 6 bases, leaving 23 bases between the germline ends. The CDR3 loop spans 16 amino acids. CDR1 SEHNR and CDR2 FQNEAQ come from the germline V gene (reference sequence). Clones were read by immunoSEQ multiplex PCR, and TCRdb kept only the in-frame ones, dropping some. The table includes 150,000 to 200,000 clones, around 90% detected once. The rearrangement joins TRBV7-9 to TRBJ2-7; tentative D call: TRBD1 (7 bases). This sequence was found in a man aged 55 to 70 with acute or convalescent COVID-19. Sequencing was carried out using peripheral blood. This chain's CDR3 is CASSTRGDSDSREQYF. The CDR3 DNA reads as TGTGCCAGCAGCACCCGCGGGGACAGCGACTCGCGCGAGCAGTACTTC.